This is a list of T cell receptor beta chains from one sample in a study of shared clonotypes between healthy human individuals. The repertoire was sequenced with immunoSEQ multiplex PCR; TCRdb's copy has only in-frame clones and lacks some. The sample contains some 630,000 clones, approximately 96% of which appear only once. Sequencing was carried out using naive CD8+ T cells sorted from blood. The receptors originated from a woman between 25 and 40 years old in good health. CDR3s include the opening cysteine and the closing phenylalanine or tryptophan. The order of the fields is CDR3 length, V gene, D gene, J gene, clone size, CDR3 protein, CDR3 DNA. The D gene is left open where the match is weak. Only part of the rows carry a size: once, few, many, or a class if the clone is expanded.

CDR3 length: 13
V gene: TRBV5-6
D gene: .
J gene: TRBJ2-7
clone size: .
CDR3 protein: CASSLVPGNEQYF
CDR3 DNA: TGTGCCAGCAGCTTGGTCCCAGGTAACGAGCAGTACTTC

CDR3 length: 17
V gene: TRBV5-1
D gene: TRBD2
J gene: TRBJ2-3
clone size: .
CDR3 protein: CASTLPAGGPATDTQYF
CDR3 DNA: TGCGCCAGCACCTTACCAGCGGGAGGGCCTGCCACAGATACGCAGTATTTT

CDR3 length: 17
V gene: TRBV28
D gene: .
J gene: TRBJ1-4
clone size: .
CDR3 protein: CASSSDSDVATNEKLFF
CDR3 DNA: TGTGCCAGCAGTTCGGACAGCGATGTTGCAACTAATGAAAAACTGTTTTTT

CDR3 length: 14
V gene: TRBV7-3
D gene: .
J gene: TRBJ2-3
clone size: .
CDR3 protein: CASSLMGPTDTQYF
CDR3 DNA: TGTGCCAGCAGCTTAATGGGCCCGACAGATACGCAGTATTTT

CDR3 length: 14
V gene: TRBV6-4
D gene: .
J gene: TRBJ1-1
clone size: few
CDR3 protein: CASSDSSRGAKAFF
CDR3 DNA: TGTGCCAGCAGTGACTCGAGTCGGGGGGCGAAAGCTTTCTTT

CDR3 length: 18
V gene: TRBV10-3
D gene: .
J gene: TRBJ2-7
clone size: .
CDR3 protein: CAISASGSGGVDGYEQYF
CDR3 DNA: TGTGCCATCAGTGCCTCGGGGTCCGGAGGGGTCGATGGCTACGAGCAGTACTTC

CDR3 length: 15
V gene: TRBV19
D gene: TRBD1
J gene: TRBJ1-5
clone size: once
CDR3 protein: CASRDDRGLGQPQHF
CDR3 DNA: TGTGCCAGTAGGGACGACAGGGGGCTGGGACAGCCCCAGCATTTT

CDR3 length: 14
V gene: TRBV5-4
D gene: .
J gene: TRBJ2-7
clone size: .
CDR3 protein: CASSLVGGPYEQYF
CDR3 DNA: TGTGCCAGCAGCTTGGTTGGGGGCCCGTACGAGCAGTACTTC

CDR3 length: 15
V gene: TRBV6-6
D gene: .
J gene: TRBJ2-1
clone size: .
CDR3 protein: CASSYSGSSYNEQFF
CDR3 DNA: TGTGCCAGCAGTTACTCCGGAAGCTCCTACAATGAGCAGTTCTTC

CDR3 length: 14
V gene: TRBV4-2
D gene: .
J gene: TRBJ2-7
clone size: .
CDR3 protein: CASSHADTSYEQYF
CDR3 DNA: TGTGCCAGCAGCCACGCGGACACCTCCTACGAGCAGTACTTC

CDR3 length: 15
V gene: TRBV18
D gene: .
J gene: TRBJ1-1
clone size: .
CDR3 protein: CASSPEGRENTEAFF
CDR3 DNA: TGTGCCAGCTCACCAGAGGGCAGGGAGAACACTGAAGCTTTCTTT

CDR3 length: 21
V gene: TRBV9
D gene: TRBD1
J gene: TRBJ1-4
clone size: .
CDR3 protein: CASSVVATGLKEDTRIAKLFF
CDR3 DNA: TGTGCCAGCAGCGTAGTTGCGACAGGGCTCAAAGAAGACACCCGTATTGCAAAACTGTTTTTT

CDR3 length: 14
V gene: TRBV6-1
D gene: .
J gene: TRBJ1-5
clone size: .
CDR3 protein: CASSTQALNQPQHF
CDR3 DNA: TGTGCCAGCAGCACCCAGGCTCTAAATCAGCCCCAGCATTTT

CDR3 length: 20
V gene: TRBV28
D gene: .
J gene: TRBJ2-7
clone size: .
CDR3 protein: CASRSYGSLITRGPVHEQYF
CDR3 DNA: TGTGCCAGCAGGTCTTACGGCTCTCTGATTACCCGGGGGCCGGTCCACGAGCAGTACTTC

CDR3 length: 13
V gene: TRBV27
D gene: TRBD1
J gene: TRBJ1-5
clone size: few
CDR3 protein: CASSGTVNQPQHF
CDR3 DNA: TGTGCCAGCAGTGGGACAGTGAATCAGCCCCAGCATTTT

CDR3 length: 12
V gene: TRBV2
D gene: .
J gene: TRBJ1-2
clone size: .
CDR3 protein: CARDPGGRGYTF
CDR3 DNA: TGTGCCAGAGATCCCGGTGGCCGTGGCTACACCTTC

CDR3 length: 15
V gene: TRBV5-4
D gene: TRBD1
J gene: TRBJ2-7
clone size: once
CDR3 protein: CASSSAYRGLDEQYF
CDR3 DNA: TGTGCCAGCAGCTCCGCCTACAGGGGGCTAGACGAGCAGTACTTC

CDR3 length: 13
V gene: TRBV6-5
D gene: .
J gene: TRBJ2-2
clone size: .
CDR3 protein: CASRVGEYGELFF
CDR3 DNA: TGTGCCAGCAGGGTAGGCGAGTACGGGGAGCTGTTTTTT

CDR3 length: 12
V gene: TRBV19
D gene: .
J gene: TRBJ1-6
clone size: .
CDR3 protein: CASSPQGAHLHF
CDR3 DNA: TGTGCCAGTAGTCCCCAGGGCGCACACCTCCACTTT

CDR3 length: 14
V gene: TRBV19
D gene: .
J gene: TRBJ1-1
clone size: .
CDR3 protein: CASSIISENTEAFF
CDR3 DNA: TGTGCCAGTAGTATAATATCGGAGAACACTGAAGCTTTCTTT

CDR3 length: 15
V gene: TRBV27
D gene: .
J gene: TRBJ2-7
clone size: .
CDR3 protein: CASSLLFGASYEQYF
CDR3 DNA: TGTGCCAGCAGTCTCCTATTCGGGGCCTCCTACGAGCAGTACTTC

CDR3 length: 15
V gene: TRBV19
D gene: TRBD2
J gene: TRBJ2-1
clone size: .
CDR3 protein: CASRTSGSSYNEQFF
CDR3 DNA: TGTGCCAGTAGGACTAGCGGGAGTTCCTACAATGAGCAGTTCTTC

CDR3 length: 20
V gene: TRBV2
D gene: TRBD2
J gene: TRBJ2-7
clone size: .
CDR3 protein: CASSEDSDYLGLAGFYEQYF
CDR3 DNA: TGTGCCAGCAGTGAGGACAGCGATTACCTAGGACTAGCGGGATTCTACGAGCAGTACTTC

CDR3 length: 16
V gene: TRBV28
D gene: .
J gene: TRBJ1-2
clone size: .
CDR3 protein: CASSPLPFGGGLGYTF
CDR3 DNA: TGTGCCAGCAGTCCCTTACCTTTTGGGGGAGGCCTAGGCTACACCTTC

CDR3 length: 15
V gene: TRBV19
D gene: TRBD1
J gene: TRBJ1-1
clone size: .
CDR3 protein: CASTSGTGVNTEAFF
CDR3 DNA: TGTGCCAGTACCTCCGGGACAGGAGTGAACACTGAAGCTTTCTTT

CDR3 length: 14
V gene: TRBV27
D gene: TRBD1
J gene: TRBJ1-2
clone size: .
CDR3 protein: CASSGQGAGYGYTF
CDR3 DNA: TGTGCCAGCAGCGGACAGGGGGCAGGCTATGGCTACACCTTC

CDR3 length: 16
V gene: TRBV11-2
D gene: .
J gene: TRBJ1-1
clone size: .
CDR3 protein: CASSLVQGVPSTEAFF
CDR3 DNA: TGTGCCAGCAGCTTAGTACAGGGAGTGCCGAGCACTGAAGCTTTCTTT

CDR3 length: 12
V gene: TRBV29-1
D gene: TRBD2
J gene: TRBJ2-1
clone size: once
CDR3 protein: CSVREGYNEQFF
CDR3 DNA: TGCAGCGTTCGGGAGGGTTACAATGAGCAGTTCTTC

CDR3 length: 13
V gene: TRBV4-1
D gene: .
J gene: TRBJ2-1
clone size: .
CDR3 protein: CASSPSSDNEQFF
CDR3 DNA: TGCGCCAGCAGCCCATCAAGCGACAATGAGCAGTTCTTC

CDR3 length: 17
V gene: TRBV5-8
D gene: TRBD2
J gene: TRBJ2-1
clone size: once
CDR3 protein: CASSLRWASGSRYEQFF
CDR3 DNA: TGTGCCAGCAGCTTGCGGTGGGCTAGCGGGAGTCGGTATGAGCAGTTCTTC

CDR3 length: 15
V gene: TRBV4-1
D gene: TRBD1
J gene: TRBJ2-7
clone size: .
CDR3 protein: CASSQGTAGSYEQYF
CDR3 DNA: TGCGCCAGCAGCCAGGGGACAGCCGGCTCCTACGAGCAGTACTTC

CDR3 length: 15
V gene: TRBV19
D gene: TRBD1
J gene: TRBJ2-7
clone size: .
CDR3 protein: CASSDTGTGLYEQYF
CDR3 DNA: TGTGCCAGTAGTGACACCGGGACAGGGCTCTACGAGCAGTACTTC

CDR3 length: 16
V gene: TRBV28
D gene: TRBD1
J gene: TRBJ2-7
clone size: .
CDR3 protein: CASSSIRIQGAYEQYF
CDR3 DNA: TGTGCCAGCAGCTCGATCCGAATACAGGGGGCTTACGAGCAGTACTTC

CDR3 length: 15
V gene: TRBV7-6
D gene: TRBD2
J gene: TRBJ2-5
clone size: once
CDR3 protein: CASSPGTSGQETQYF
CDR3 DNA: TGTGCCAGCAGCCCGGGGACTAGCGGCCAAGAGACCCAGTACTTC

CDR3 length: 15
V gene: TRBV6-1
D gene: .
J gene: TRBJ1-1
clone size: .
CDR3 protein: CASSEVGRRFTEAFF
CDR3 DNA: TGTGCCAGCAGTGAAGTAGGGAGAAGGTTCACTGAAGCTTTCTTT

CDR3 length: 12
V gene: TRBV13
D gene: .
J gene: TRBJ1-5
clone size: .
CDR3 protein: CASSLRDQPQHF
CDR3 DNA: TGTGCCAGCAGCTTAAGGGATCAGCCCCAGCATTTT

CDR3 length: 16
V gene: TRBV5-1
D gene: TRBD2
J gene: TRBJ2-7
clone size: .
CDR3 protein: CASSLASGLADYEQYF
CDR3 DNA: TGCGCCAGCAGCTTGGCTAGCGGGCTGGCTGACTACGAGCAGTACTTC

CDR3 length: 11
V gene: TRBV13
D gene: .
J gene: TRBJ1-1
clone size: .
CDR3 protein: CASSLVMEAFF
CDR3 DNA: TGTGCCAGCAGCTTAGTCATGGAAGCTTTCTTT